One and the same sample provided the 8 T cell receptor beta chains below, sequenced in a study of shared clonotypes between healthy human individuals. Sequencing was performed with immunoSEQ multiplex PCR; in TCRdb, only in-frame clones are kept and a portion is missing. The repertoire has about 2.2 million clones, 85% to 95% of them found once; the top ten carry more than 1.5%. The naive CD8 subset, CD45RO-negative cells positively selected for CCR7, excluded terminally differentiated effector memory CD45RA+ cells. The sequencing sample was made of naive CD8+ T cells from PBMCs. The receptor set was obtained from a man aged 18 to 29 in good health. Some clones in this sample may be carry-over from other donors' samples.

In its sample, this clone was seen once. The chain uses TRBV6-4 and TRBJ2-7; TRBD1 or TRBD2 may be the D gene (5 bases each). Germline V lookup: CDR1 MRHNA, CDR2 SNTAGT. The CDR3 covers 18 residues. V lost 0 bases, J lost 0 bases, and 18 bases lay in between. The CDR3 bases are TGTGCCAGCAGTGACTCTGGGGAAGGGGACCCGTTCTCCTACGAGCAGTACTTC. It translates to CASSDSGEGDPFSYEQYF.

V usage is TRBV27 and J usage is TRBJ2-5; 8 nucleotides agree with TRBD2. V dropped 3 bases and J dropped 5; count of bases not matched to a gene: 8. The CDR3 contains 15 residues. Germline CDR1 MNHEY, CDR2 SMNVEV (reference sequence). CDR3 residues: CASSFRAGDGETQYF. For the CDR3, the DNA is TGTGCCAGCAGTTTTCGAGCGGGAGACGGGGAGACCCAGTACTTC.

This chain uses TRBV5-1 with TRBJ2-2; TRBD1 aligns across 9 bases. The V segment lost 0 bases and the J segment 6 bases; nucleotides outside the gene matches: 9. This CDR3 has 17 residues. Germline CDR1 SGHRS, CDR2 YFSETQ. The CDR3 is CASSLAGTGSIAGELFF. In DNA form, the CDR3 reads TGCGCCAGCAGCTTGGCCGGGACAGGGAGTATTGCCGGGGAGCTGTTTTTT.

The chain uses TRBV11-2 and TRBJ2-7, with TRBD1 matching 8 bases. The CDR3 extends over 13 amino acids. The germline V gene encodes CDR1 SGHAT and CDR2 FQNNGV. The V and J ends lost 5 bases and 2 bases, in that order; junction bases with no gene match: 2. The CDR3 nucleotides are TGTGCCAGCAGCACAGGGGGGACCTACGAGCAGTACTTC. Translating gives CASSTGGTYEQYF.

This chain uses TRBV6-6 with TRBJ2-7; 7 bases map to TRBD1. Germline loops: CDR1 MNHNY, CDR2 SVGAGI (reference sequence). Losses at the gene ends were 6 bases for V and 6 bases for J; bases not matched to a gene: 5. The CDR3 runs 12 residues. The CDR3 is CASSETGFEQYF. The DNA for the CDR3 is TGTGCCAGCAGCGAGACAGGGTTCGAGCAGTACTTC.

This chain connects TRBV9 to TRBJ1-1; D is undetermined. Germline-derived CDR1 and CDR2 are SGDLS and YYNGEE. Trimming pared 0 bases from V and 2 bases from J, leaving 5 bases between. The CDR3 runs 13 residues. CDR3 sequence (DNA): TGTGCCAGCAGCGTAGGGTTTAACACTGAAGCTTTCTTT. Its translation is CASSVGFNTEAFF.

This clone has only one observation. The rearrangement links TRBV27 to TRBJ1-4; 7 bases map to TRBD1. The CDR3 loop spans 14 amino acids. Per germline, CDR1 MNHEY and CDR2 SMNVEV (reference sequence). Trimming cost V 6 bases and J 7 bases; bases outside gene matches: 8. The chain's CDR3 is CASRTKGASEKLFF. As DNA, the CDR3 is TGTGCCAGCAGAACGAAGGGGGCTAGTGAAAAACTGTTTTTT.

This clone was detected only a few times. The rearrangement joins TRBV11-1 to TRBJ1-2; D ambiguous. Germline lookup yields CDR1 SGHAT and CDR2 FQDESV (reference sequence). The CDR3 loop spans 13 amino acids. Trimming removed 0 bases at V and 6 bases at J, with 8 bases between. CDR3 DNA sequence: TGTGCCAGCAGCTTAGCGCCGGGCGATGGCTACACCTTC. It codes for CASSLAPGDGYTF.